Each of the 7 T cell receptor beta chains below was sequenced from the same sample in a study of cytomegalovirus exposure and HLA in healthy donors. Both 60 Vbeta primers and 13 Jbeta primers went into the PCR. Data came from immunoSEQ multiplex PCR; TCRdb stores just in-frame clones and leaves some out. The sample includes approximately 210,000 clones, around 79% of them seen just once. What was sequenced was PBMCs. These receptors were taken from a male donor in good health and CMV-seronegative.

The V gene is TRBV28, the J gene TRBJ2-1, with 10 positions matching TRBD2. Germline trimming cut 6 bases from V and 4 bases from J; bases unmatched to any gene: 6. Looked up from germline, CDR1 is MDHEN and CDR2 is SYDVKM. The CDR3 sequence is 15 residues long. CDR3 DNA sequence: TGTGCCAGCAGGTCAGGACTAGCGGCTTACAATGAGCAGTTCTTC. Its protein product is CASRSGLAAYNEQFF.

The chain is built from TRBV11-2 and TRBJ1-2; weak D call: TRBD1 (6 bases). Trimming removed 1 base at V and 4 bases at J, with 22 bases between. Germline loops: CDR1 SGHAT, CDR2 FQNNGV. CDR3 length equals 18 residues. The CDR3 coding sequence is TGTGCCAGCAGCTTAGGCACCCGGGACACCAAACCCTTCTATGGCTACACCTTC. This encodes CASSLGTRDTKPFYGYTF.

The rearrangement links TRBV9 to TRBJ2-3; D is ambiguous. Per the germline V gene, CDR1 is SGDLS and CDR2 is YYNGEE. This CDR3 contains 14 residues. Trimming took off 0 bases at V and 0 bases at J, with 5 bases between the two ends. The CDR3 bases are TGTGCCAGCAGCGTAGGTGGCAGCACAGATACGCAGTATTTT. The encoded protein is CASSVGGSTDTQYF. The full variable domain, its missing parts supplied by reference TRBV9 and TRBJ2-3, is DSGVTQTPKHLITATGQRVTLRCSPRSGDLSVYWYQQSLDQGLQFLIQYYNGEERAKGNILERFSAQQFPDLHSELNLSSLELGDSALYFCASSVGGSTDTQYFGPGTRLTVL.

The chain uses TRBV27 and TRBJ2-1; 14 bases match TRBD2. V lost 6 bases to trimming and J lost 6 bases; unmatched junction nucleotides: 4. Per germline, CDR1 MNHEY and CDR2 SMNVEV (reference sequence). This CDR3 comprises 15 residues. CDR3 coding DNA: TGTGCCAGCAGCCGTGGACTAGCGGGGGGCAATGAGCAGTTCTTC. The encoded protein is CASSRGLAGGNEQFF.

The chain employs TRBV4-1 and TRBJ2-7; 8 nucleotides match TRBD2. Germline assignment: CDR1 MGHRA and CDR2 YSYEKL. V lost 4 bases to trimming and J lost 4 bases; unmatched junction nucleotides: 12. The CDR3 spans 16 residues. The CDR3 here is CASSPAPLAGLYEQYF. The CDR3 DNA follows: TGCGCCAGCAGCCCGGCCCCCTTAGCGGGGCTATACGAGCAGTACTTC.

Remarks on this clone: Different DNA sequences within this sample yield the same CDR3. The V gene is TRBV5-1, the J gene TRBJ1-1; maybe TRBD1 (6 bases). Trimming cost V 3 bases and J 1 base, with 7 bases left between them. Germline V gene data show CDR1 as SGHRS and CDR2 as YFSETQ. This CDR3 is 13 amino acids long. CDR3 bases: TGCGCCAGCAGCTCACAGGGGAACACTGAAGCTTTCTTT. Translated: CASSSQGNTEAFF. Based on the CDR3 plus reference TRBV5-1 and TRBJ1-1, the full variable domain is KAGVTQTPRYLIKTRGQQVTLSCSPISGHRSVSWYQQTPGQGLQFLFEYFSETQRNKGNFPGRFSGRQFSNSRSEMNVSTLELGDSALYLCASSSQGNTEAFFGQGTRLTVV.

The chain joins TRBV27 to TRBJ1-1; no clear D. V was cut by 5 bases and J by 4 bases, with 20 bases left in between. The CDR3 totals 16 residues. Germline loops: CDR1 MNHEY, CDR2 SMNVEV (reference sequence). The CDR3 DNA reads TGTGCCAGCAGTGTCTCCCCGGGTGTTATGGCCACTGAAGCTTTCTTT. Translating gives CASSVSPGVMATEAFF.